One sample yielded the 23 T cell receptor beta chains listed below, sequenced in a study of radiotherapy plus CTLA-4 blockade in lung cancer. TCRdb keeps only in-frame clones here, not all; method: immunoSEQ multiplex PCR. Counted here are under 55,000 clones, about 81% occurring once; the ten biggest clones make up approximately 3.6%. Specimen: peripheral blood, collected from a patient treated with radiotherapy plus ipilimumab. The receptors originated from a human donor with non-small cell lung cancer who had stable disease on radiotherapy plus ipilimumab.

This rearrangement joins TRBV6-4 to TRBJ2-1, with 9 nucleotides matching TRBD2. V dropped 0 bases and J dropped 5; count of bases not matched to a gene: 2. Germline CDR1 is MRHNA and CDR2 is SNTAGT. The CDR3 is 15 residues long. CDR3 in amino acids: CASSDSLAGHNEQFF. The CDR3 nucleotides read TGTGCCAGCAGTGACTCGCTAGCGGGGCACAATGAGCAGTTCTTC.

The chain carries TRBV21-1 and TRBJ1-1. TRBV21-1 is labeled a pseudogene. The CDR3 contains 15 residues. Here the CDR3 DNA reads TGTGCCAGCAGCAAAGCAGGGAGGGAGGACACTGAAGCTTTCTTT. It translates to CASSKAGREDTEAFF.

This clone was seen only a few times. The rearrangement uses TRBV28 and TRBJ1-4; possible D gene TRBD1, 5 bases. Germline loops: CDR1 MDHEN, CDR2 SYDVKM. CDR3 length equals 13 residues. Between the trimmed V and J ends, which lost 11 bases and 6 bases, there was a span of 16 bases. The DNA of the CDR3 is TGTGCCGGAGGGGCTGGGGGGTATGAAAAACTGTTTTTT. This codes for CAGGAGGYEKLFF.

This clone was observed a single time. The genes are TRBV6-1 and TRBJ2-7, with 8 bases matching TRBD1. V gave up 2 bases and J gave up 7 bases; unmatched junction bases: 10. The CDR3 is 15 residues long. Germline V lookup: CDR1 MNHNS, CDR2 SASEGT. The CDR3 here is CASSEFPGRTGEQYF. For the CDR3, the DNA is TGTGCCAGCAGTGAATTTCCGGGACGGACAGGGGAGCAGTACTTC.

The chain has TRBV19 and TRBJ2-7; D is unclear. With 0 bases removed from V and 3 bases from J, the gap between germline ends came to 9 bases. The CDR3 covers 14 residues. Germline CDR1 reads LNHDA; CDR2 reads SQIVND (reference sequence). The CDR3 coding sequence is TGTGCCAGTAGTATAGAATGGGCACACTACGAGCAGTACTTC. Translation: CASSIEWAHYEQYF.

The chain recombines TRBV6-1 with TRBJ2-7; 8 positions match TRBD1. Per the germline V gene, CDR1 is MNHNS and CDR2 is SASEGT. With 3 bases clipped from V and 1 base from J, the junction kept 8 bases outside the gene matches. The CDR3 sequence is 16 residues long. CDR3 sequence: CASSDRNTGGSYEQYF. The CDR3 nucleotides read TGTGCCAGCAGTGACCGAAATACAGGGGGGTCCTACGAGCAGTACTTC.

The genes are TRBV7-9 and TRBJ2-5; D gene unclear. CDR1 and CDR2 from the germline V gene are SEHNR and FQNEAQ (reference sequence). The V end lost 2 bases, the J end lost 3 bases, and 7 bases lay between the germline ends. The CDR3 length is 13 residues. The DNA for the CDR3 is TGTGCCAGCAGCTTATGGCCCGAAGAGACCCAGTACTTC. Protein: CASSLWPEETQYF.

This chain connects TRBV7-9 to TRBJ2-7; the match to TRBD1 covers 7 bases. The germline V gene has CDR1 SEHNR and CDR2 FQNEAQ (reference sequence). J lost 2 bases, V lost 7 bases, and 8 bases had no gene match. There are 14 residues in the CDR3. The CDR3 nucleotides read TGTGCCAGCACGGCGGCGACAGGGACCTACGAGCAGTACTTC. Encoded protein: CASTAATGTYEQYF.

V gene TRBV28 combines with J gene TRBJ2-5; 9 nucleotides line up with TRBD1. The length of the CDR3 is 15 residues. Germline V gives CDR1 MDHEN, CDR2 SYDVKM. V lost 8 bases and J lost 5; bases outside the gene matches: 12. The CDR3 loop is CASEGQGGKMETQYF. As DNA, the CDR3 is TGTGCCAGCGAGGGACAGGGTGGGAAGATGGAGACCCAGTACTTC.

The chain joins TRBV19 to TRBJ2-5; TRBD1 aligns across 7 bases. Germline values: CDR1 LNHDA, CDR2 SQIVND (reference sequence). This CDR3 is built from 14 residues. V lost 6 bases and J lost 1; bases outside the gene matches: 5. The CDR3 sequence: CASRNRDSQETQYF. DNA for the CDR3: TGTGCCAGTAGGAACAGGGACAGCCAAGAGACCCAGTACTTC.

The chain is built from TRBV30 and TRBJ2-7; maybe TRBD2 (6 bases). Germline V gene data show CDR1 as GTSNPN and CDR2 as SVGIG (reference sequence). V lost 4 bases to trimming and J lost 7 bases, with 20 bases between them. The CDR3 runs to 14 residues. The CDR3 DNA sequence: TGTGCCTGGACCCTGCTGGGACTTCGGGGGGAGCAGTACTTC. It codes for CAWTLLGLRGEQYF.

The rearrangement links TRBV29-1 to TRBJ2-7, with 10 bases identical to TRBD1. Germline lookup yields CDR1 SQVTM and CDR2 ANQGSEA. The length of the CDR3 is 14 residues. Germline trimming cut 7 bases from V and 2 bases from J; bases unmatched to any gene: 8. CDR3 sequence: CSARPGTGAYEQYF. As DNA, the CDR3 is TGCAGCGCAAGACCCGGGACAGGGGCCTACGAGCAGTACTTC.

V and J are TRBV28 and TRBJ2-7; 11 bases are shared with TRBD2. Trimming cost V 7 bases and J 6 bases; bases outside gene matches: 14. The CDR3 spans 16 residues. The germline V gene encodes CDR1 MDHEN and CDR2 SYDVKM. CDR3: CASTLGGSGRAIEQYF. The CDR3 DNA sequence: TGTGCCAGCACTCTAGGGGGTAGCGGGAGGGCCATCGAGCAGTACTTC.

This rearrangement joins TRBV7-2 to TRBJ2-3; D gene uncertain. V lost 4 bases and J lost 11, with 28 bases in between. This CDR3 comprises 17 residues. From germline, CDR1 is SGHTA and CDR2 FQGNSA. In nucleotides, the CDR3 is TGTGCCAGCAGCTACTCCTGGCGCTTTGGGCCTGGTATCAAGCAGTATTTT. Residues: CASSYSWRFGPGIKQYF.

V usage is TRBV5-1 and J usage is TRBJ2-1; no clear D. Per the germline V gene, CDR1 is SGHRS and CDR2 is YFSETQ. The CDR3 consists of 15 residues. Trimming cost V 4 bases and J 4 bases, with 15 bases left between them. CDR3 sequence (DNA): TGCGCCAGCAGCCCGGCAGCGACCGAGTACAATGAGCAGTTCTTC. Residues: CASSPAATEYNEQFF.

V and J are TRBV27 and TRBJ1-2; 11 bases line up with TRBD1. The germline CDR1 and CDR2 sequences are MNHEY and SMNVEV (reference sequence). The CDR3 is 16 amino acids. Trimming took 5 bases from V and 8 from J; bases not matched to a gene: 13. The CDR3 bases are TGTGCCAGCAGTCCCAATCTCCCCGGGACAGGGGGAGGCTACACCTTC. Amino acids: CASSPNLPGTGGGYTF.

This CDR3 reads CASSPGTGTANTEAFF. In DNA form, the CDR3 reads TGTGCCAGCTCACCCGGAACCGGGACAGCCAACACTGAAGCTTTCTTT. The chain joins TRBV18 to TRBJ1-1, with 7 bases matching TRBD1. Trimming removed 3 bases from V and 2 bases from J; junction bases left unmatched: 9. The CDR3 length is 16 residues. Germline values: CDR1 KGHSH, CDR2 LQKENI.

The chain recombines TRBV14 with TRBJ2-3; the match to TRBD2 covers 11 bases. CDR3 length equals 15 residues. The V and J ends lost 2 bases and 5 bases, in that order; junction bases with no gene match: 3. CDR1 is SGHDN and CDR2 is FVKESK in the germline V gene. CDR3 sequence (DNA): TGTGCCAGCAGCCAACTAGCGGGAGGATTAGATACGCAGTATTTT. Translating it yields CASSQLAGGLDTQYF.

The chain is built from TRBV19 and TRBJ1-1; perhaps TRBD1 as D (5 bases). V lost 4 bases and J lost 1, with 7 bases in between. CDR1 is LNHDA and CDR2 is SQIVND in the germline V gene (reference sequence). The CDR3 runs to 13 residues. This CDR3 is CASSRDRNTEAFF. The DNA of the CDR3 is TGTGCCAGTAGTAGAGACAGGAACACTGAAGCTTTCTTT.

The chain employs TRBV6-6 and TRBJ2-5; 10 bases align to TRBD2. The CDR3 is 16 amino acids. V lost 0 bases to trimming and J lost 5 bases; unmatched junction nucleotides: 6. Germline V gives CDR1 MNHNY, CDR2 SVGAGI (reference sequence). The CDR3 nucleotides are TGTGCCAGCAGTTACTCGAGGCTAGCGGGAGAGGAGACCCAGTACTTC. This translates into CASSYSRLAGEETQYF.

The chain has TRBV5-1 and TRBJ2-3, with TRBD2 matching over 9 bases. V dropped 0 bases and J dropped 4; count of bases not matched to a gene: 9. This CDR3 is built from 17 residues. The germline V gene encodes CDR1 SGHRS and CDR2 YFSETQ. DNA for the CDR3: TGCGCCAGCAGCTTGGTTTTGGGGACTAGCAGCGCAGATACGCAGTATTTT. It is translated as CASSLVLGTSSADTQYF.

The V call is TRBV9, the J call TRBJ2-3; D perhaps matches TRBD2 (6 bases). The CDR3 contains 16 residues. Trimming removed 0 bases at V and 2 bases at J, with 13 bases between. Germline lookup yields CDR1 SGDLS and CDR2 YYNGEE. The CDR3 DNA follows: TGTGCCAGCAGCGTAGGGTTGCGGGGCAACACAGATACGCAGTATTTT. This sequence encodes CASSVGLRGNTDTQYF.

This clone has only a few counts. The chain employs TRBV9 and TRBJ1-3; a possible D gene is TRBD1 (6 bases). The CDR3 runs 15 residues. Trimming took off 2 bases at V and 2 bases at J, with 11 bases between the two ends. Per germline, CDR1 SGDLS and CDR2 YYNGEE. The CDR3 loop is CASSVEAGAGNTIYF. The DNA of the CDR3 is TGTGCCAGCAGCGTCGAGGCAGGGGCTGGAAACACCATATATTTT.